These 9 T cell receptor beta chains came from one sample sequenced in a study of T cell responses to AZD1222 COVID-19 vaccine. The protocol was immunoSEQ multiplex PCR, while the TCRdb copy is restricted to in-frame clones and leaves out a portion. The sample records tens of thousands of clones, nearly 90% being singletons. The material was peripheral blood, obtained 28 days after the second AZD1222 dose. Receptor source: an adult who received the AZD1222 COVID-19 vaccine.

V usage is TRBV10-3 and J usage is TRBJ1-3; unclear D gene. The CDR3 has 11 residues. Between the trimmed V and J ends, which lost 7 bases and 4 bases, there was a span of 5 bases. CDR1 and CDR2 from the germline V gene are ENHRY and SYGVKD. The CDR3 DNA reads TGTGCCATCATGATGGGAAACACCATATATTTT. Protein sequence: CAIMMGNTIYF.

The rearrangement joins TRBV5-1 to TRBJ2-4; D remains ambiguous. V dropped 1 base and J dropped 0 bases, with 5 bases sitting between them. The germline V gene has CDR1 SGHRS and CDR2 YFSETQ. This CDR3 is built from 14 residues. CDR3 bases: TGCGCCAGCAGCTTGTCGGTAGCCAAAAACATTCAGTACTTC. Protein product: CASSLSVAKNIQYF. The full variable domain, in which reference TRBV5-1 and TRBJ2-4 provide the parts outside the CDR3, is KAGVTQTPRYLIKTRGQQVTLSCSPISGHRSVSWYQQTPGQGLQFLFEYFSETQRNKGNFPGRFSGRQFSNSRSEMNVSTLELGDSALYLCASSLSVAKNIQYFGAGTRLSVL.

This chain links TRBV18 with TRBJ1-1; D is unresolved. CDR3 length: 14 amino acids. Per germline, CDR1 KGHSH and CDR2 LQKENI. V was clipped by 3 bases and J by 2 bases, with 10 bases between them. The CDR3 DNA reads as TGTGCCAGCTCACCGCCGGCCGTCAACACTGAAGCTTTCTTT. This codes for CASSPPAVNTEAFF.

The CDR3 sequence is CASSYLDSLSAFF. The CDR3 DNA sequence: TGTGCCAGCAGTTACTTAGACTCCCTGTCGGCTTTCTTT. The genes are TRBV6-5 and TRBJ1-1; D is ambiguous. The V gene lost 1 base and the J gene lost 11 bases, with 14 bases spanning the gap. The germline V gene has CDR1 MNHEY and CDR2 SVGAGI. This CDR3 has 13 amino acids.

The chain links TRBV7-2 to TRBJ2-7; D gene ambiguous. CDR1 SGHTA and CDR2 FQGNSA come from the germline V gene. Trimming left V 5 bases short and J 0 bases short, with 17 bases between. The CDR3 contains 16 residues. Here the CDR3 reads CASSAAPRANSYEQYF. The CDR3, as DNA: TGTGCCAGCAGCGCGGCCCCCCGTGCCAACTCCTACGAGCAGTACTTC.

This chain links TRBV27 with TRBJ2-7; possible D gene TRBD1, 6 bases. The CDR3 sequence is 14 residues long. V was pared by 7 bases and J by 4 bases, with 17 bases between. Germline CDR1 MNHEY, CDR2 SMNVEV (reference sequence). The CDR3 sequence: CASTTQGSLYEQYF. The CDR3 coding sequence is TGTGCCAGCACTACTCAGGGGTCACTTTACGAGCAGTACTTC.

V gene TRBV7-9 combines with J gene TRBJ2-7, with D perhaps TRBD2 (5 bases). Germline V lookup: CDR1 SEHNR, CDR2 FQNEAQ (reference sequence). Trimming removed 5 bases from V and 6 bases from J, with 14 bases in between. The CDR3 spans 13 residues. In nucleotides, the CDR3 is TGTGCCAGCAGCACGACTATCCCTAGCGAGCAGTACTTC. This sequence encodes CASSTTIPSEQYF.

The chain employs TRBV21-1 and TRBJ2-3; TRBD2 was called by the table and not checked on the DNA. TRBV21-1 is labeled a pseudogene. This CDR3 spans 18 amino acids. CDR3 sequence: CASSKTRTSGRGTDTQYF. Written as DNA, the CDR3 is TGTGCCAGCAGCAAGACTCGGACTAGCGGGAGGGGGACAGATACGCAGTATTTT.

This clone appeared a single time. V is TRBV30 and J is TRBJ1-6; D gene unclear. The V end was cut by 3 bases, the J end by 11 bases, with 11 bases between. CDR3 length: 12 residues. Germline V gives CDR1 GTSNPN, CDR2 SVGIG (reference sequence). CDR3 sequence: CAWSDRNTPLHF. The CDR3 nucleotides are TGTGCCTGGAGCGACCGGAATACACCCCTCCACTTT. The complete variable domain, with remaining parts taken from reference TRBV30 and TRBJ1-6, reads SQTIHQWPATLVQPVGSPLSLECTVEGTSNPNLYWYRQAAGRGLQLLFYSVGIGQISSEVPQNLSASRPQDRQFILSSKKLLLSDSGFYLCAWSDRNTPLHFGNGTRLTVT.